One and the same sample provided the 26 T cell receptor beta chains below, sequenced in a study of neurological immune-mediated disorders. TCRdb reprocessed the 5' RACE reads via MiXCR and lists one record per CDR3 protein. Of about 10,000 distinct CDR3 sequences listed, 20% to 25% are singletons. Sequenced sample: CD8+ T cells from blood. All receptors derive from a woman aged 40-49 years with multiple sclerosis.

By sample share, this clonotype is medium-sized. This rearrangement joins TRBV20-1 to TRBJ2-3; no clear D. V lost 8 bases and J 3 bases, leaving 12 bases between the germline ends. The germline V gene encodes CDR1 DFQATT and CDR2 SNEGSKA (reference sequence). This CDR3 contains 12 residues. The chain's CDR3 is CSSPISTDTQYF. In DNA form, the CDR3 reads TGCAGTAGTCCGATTTCAACAGATACGCAGTATTTT.

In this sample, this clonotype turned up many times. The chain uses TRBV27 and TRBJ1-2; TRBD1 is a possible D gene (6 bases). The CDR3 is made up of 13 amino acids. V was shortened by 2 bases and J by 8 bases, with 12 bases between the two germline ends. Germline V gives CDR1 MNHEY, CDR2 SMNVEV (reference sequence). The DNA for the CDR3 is TGTGCCAGCAGTTTAGGGGGGGCGAACGGCTACACCTTC. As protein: CASSLGGANGYTF.

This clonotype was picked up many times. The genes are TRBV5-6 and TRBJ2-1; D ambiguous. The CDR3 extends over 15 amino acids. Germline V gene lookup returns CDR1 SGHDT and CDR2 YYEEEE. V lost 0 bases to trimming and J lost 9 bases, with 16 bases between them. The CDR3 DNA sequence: TGTGCCAGCAGCTTGGTTTGGCAGTTTACAATTGAGCAGTTCTTC. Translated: CASSLVWQFTIEQFF.

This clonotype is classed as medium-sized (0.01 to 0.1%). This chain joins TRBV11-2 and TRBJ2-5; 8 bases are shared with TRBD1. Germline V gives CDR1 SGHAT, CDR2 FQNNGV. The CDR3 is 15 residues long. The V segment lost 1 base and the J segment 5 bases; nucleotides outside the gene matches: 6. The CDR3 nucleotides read TGTGCCAGCAGCTTAGTGGGGACAGGATGGGAGACCCAGTACTTC. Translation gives CASSLVGTGWETQYF. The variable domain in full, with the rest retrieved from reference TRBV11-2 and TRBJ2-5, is EAGVAQSPRYKIIEKRQSVAFWCNPISGHATLYWYQQILGQGPKLLIQFQNNGVVDDSQLPKDRFSAERLKGVDSTLKIQPAKLEDSAVYLCASSLVGTGWETQYFGPGTRLLVL.

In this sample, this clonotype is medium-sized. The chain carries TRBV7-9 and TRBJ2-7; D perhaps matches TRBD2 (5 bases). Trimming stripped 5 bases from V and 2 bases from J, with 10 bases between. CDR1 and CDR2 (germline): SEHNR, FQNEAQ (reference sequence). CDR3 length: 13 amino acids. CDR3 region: CASSATRTYEQYF. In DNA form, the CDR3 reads TGTGCCAGCAGCGCTACTAGGACCTACGAGCAGTACTTC.

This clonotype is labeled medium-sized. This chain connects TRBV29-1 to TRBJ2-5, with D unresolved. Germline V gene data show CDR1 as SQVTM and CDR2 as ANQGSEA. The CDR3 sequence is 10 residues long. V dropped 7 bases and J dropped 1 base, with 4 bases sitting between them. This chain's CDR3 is CSDSQETQYF. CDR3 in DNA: TGCAGCGATTCCCAAGAGACCCAGTACTTC.

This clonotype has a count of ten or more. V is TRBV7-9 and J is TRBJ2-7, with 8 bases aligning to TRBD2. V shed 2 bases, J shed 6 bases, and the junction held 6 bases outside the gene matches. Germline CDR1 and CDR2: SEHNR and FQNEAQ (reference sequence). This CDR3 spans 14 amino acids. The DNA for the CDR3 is TGTGCCAGCAGCTTAAGTGCGGGGGGCGGCGAGCAGTACTTC. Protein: CASSLSAGGGEQYF.

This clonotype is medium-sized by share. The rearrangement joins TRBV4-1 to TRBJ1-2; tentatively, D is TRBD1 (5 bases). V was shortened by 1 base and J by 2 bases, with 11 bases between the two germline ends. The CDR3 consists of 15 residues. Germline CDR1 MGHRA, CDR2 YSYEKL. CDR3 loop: CASSQGPRGNYGYTF. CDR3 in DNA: TGCGCCAGCAGCCAAGGACCTAGGGGAAACTATGGCTACACCTTC.

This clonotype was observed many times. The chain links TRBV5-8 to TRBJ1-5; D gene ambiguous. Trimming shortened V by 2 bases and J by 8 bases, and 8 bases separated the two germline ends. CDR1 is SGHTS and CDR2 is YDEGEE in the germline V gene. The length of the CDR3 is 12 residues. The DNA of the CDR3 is TGTGCCAGCAGCTTCTACTATAAGCCCCAGCATTTT. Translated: CASSFYYKPQHF.

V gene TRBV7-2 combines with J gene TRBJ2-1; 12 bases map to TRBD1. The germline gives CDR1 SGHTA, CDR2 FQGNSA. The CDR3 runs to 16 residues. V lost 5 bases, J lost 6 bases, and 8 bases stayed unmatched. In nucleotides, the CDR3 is TGTGCCAGCAGCGGGCTGGGACAGGGGGCAGGCAATGAGCAGTTCTTC. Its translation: CASSGLGQGAGNEQFF.

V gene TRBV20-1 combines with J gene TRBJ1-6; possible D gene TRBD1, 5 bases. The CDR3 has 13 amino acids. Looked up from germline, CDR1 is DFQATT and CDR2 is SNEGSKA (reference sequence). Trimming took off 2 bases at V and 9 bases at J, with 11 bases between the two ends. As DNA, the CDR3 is TGCAGTGCTAGAAAGGGGTTCGGTTCACCCCTCCACTTT. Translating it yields CSARKGFGSPLHF.

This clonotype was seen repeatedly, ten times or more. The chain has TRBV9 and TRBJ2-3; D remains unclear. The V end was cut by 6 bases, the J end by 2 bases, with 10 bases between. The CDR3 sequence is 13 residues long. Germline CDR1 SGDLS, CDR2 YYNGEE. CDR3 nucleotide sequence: TGTGCCAGCAAGGGCCCTCACACAGATACGCAGTATTTT. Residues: CASKGPHTDTQYF. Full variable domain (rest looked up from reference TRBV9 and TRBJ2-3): DSGVTQTPKHLITATGQRVTLRCSPRSGDLSVYWYQQSLDQGLQFLIQYYNGEERAKGNILERFSAQQFPDLHSELNLSSLELGDSALYFCASKGPHTDTQYFGPGTRLTVL.

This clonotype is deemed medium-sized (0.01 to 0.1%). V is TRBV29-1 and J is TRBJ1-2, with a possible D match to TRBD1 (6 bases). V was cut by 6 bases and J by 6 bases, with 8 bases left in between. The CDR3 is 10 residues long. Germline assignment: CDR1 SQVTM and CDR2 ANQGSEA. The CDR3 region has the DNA TGCAGCGTGGACAGTCATGGCTACACCTTC. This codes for CSVDSHGYTF.

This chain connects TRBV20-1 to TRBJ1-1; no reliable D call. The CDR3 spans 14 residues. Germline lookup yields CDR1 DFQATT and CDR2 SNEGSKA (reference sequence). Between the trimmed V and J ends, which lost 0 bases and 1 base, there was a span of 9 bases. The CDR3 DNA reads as TGCAGTGCTAGAGATTCCGGCGGGAACACTGAAGCTTTCTTT. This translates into CSARDSGGNTEAFF.

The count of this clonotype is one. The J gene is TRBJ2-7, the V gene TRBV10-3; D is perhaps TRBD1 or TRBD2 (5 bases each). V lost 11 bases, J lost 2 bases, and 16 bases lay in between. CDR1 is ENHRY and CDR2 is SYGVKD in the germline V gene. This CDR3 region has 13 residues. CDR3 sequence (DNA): TGTGCCTCGTTCGATGGGGGTGCCTACGAGCAGTACTTC. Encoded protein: CASFDGGAYEQYF.

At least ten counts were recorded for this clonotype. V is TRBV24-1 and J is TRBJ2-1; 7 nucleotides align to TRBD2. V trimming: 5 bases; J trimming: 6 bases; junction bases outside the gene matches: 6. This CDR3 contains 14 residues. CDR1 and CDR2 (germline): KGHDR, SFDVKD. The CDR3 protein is CATSGAGRGNEQFF. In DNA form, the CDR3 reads TGTGCCACCAGTGGTGCGGGGAGGGGCAATGAGCAGTTCTTC.

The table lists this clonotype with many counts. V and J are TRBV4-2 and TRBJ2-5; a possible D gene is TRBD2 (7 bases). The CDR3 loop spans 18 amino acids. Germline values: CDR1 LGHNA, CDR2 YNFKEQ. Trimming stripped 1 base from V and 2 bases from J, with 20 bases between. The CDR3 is CASSQGVGLRGGQETQYF. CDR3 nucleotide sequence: TGTGCCAGCAGCCAAGGAGTGGGGCTAAGGGGGGGGCAAGAGACCCAGTACTTC.

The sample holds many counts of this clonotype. The CDR3 here is CASSLIGLALRTDTQYF. In DNA form, the CDR3 reads TGTGCCAGCAGCTTAATTGGGCTAGCCCTACGCACAGATACGCAGTATTTT. The gene calls are TRBV7-9 and TRBJ2-3, with D perhaps matching TRBD2 (5 bases). The V and J ends lost 2 bases and 1 base respectively, with 16 bases between them. The CDR3 extends over 17 amino acids. Germline CDR1 reads SEHNR; CDR2 reads FQNEAQ (reference sequence).

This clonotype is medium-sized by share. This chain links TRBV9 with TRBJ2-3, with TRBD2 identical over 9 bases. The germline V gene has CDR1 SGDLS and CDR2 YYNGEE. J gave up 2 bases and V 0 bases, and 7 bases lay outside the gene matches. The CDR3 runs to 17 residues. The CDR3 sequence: CASSVVPAGGPTDTQYF. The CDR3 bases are TGTGCCAGCAGCGTAGTGCCAGCGGGGGGCCCCACAGATACGCAGTATTTT.

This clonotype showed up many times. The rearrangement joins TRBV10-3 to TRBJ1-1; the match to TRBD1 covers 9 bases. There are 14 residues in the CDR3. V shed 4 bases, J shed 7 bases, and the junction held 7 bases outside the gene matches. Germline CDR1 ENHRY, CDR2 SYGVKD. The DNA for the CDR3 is TGTGCCATCAGTGGAGGACAGGGGACCAATGAAGCTTTCTTT. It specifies CAISGGQGTNEAFF.

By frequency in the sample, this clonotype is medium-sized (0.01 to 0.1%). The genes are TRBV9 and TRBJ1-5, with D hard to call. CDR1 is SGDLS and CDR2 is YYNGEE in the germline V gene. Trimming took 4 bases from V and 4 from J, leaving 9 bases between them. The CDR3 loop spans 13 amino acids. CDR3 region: CASSLAGNQPQHF. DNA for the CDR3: TGTGCCAGCAGCTTAGCAGGTAATCAGCCCCAGCATTTT.

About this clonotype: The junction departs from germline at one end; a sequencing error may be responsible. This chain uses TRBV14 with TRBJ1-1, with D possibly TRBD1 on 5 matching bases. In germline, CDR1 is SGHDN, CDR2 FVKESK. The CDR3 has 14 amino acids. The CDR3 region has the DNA TGTGTCAGCAGCGGAGGGGTTTTGGGGACTGAAGCTTTCTTT. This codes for CVSSGGVLGTEAFF. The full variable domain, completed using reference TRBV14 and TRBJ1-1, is EAGVTQFPSHSVIEKGQTVTLRCDPISGHDNLYWYRRVMGKEIKFLLHFVKESKQDESGMPNNRFLAERTGGTYSTLKVQPAELEDSGVYFCVSSGGVLGTEAFFGQGTRLTVV.

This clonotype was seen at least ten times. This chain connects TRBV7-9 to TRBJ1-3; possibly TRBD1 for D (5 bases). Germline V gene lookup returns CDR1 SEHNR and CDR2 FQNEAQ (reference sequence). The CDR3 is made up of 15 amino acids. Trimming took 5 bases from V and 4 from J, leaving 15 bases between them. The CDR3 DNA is TGTGCCAGCAGCCCCGGGGACCCGCAGGGAAACACCATATATTTT. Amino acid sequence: CASSPGDPQGNTIYF. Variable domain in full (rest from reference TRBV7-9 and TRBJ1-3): DTGVSQNPRHKITKRGQNVTFRCDPISEHNRLYWYRQTLGQGPEFLTYFQNEAQLEKSRLLSDRFSAERPKGSFSTLEIQRTEQGDSAMYLCASSPGDPQGNTIYFGEGSWLTVV.

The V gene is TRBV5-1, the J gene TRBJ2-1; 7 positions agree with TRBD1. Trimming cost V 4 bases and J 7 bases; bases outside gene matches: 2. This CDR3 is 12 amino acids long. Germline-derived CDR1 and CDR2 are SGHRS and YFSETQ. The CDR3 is CASSTTGNEQFF. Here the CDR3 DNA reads TGCGCCAGCAGCACGACAGGGAATGAGCAGTTCTTC.

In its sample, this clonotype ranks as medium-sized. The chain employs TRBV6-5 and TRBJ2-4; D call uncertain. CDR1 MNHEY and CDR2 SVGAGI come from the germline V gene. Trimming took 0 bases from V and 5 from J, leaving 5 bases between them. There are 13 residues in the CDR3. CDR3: CASSYSNENIQYF. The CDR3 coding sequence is TGTGCCAGCAGTTACTCGAACGAAAACATTCAGTACTTC.

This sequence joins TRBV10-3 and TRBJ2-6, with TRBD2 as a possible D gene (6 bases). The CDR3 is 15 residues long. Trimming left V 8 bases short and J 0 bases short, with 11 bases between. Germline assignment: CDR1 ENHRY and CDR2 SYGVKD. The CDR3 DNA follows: TGTGCCATCCCTGGGCGGGGCTCTGGGGCCAACGTCCTGACTTTC. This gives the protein CAIPGRGSGANVLTF.